This T cell receptor (beta chain) derives from a study of T-cell reconstitution after alpha-beta-depleted transplantation in children. For TCRbeta, the library was prepared with unique molecular identifiers. MiXCR, run by TCRdb on the PCR reads, gives a single entry per CDR3 protein. Altogether about 97,000 distinct CDR3 sequences are present, approximately 6% being singletons, with the ten largest covering 6.1%. There are 13 residues in the CDR3. V lost 5 bases to trimming and J lost 3 bases; unmatched junction nucleotides: 1. Germline values: CDR1 ENHRY, CDR2 SYGVKD. The study's findings and limits: Several hundred expanded graft clones reportedly supplied alpha-beta T cells about two months after transplant. Newly produced T cells mostly provided counts and TCRbeta diversity after one year, as hyperexpanded clones declined.

This clonotype was seen many times. Its antigen is still unknown. This clonotype originated in a female patient aged 2-9 years who had a stem cell transplant for Fanconi anemia, so the T cells may come from the graft donor. The genes are TRBV10-3 and TRBJ1-2, with TRBD1 matching 9 bases. Sample: PBMCs, mostly from graft donor cells, taken 60 days after TCRalphabeta/CD19-depleted stem cell transplant. CDR3 sequence: CAISTGGYYGYTF. As DNA, the CDR3 is TGTGCCATCAGTACAGGGGGCTACTATGGCTACACCTTC.